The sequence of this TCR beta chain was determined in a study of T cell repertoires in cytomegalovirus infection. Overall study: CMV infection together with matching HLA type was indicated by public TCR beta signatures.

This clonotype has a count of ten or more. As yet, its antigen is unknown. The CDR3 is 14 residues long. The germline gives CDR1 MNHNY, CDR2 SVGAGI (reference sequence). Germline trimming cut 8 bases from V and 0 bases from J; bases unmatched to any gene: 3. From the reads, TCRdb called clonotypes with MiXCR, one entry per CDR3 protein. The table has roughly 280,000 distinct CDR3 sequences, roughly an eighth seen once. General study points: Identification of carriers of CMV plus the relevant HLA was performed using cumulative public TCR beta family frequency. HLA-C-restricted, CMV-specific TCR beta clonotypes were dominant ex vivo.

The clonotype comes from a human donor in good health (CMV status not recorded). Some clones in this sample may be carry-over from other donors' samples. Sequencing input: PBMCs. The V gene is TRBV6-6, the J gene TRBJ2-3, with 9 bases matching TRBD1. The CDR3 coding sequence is TGTGCCAGCGAGGGGACAGGGAGCACAGATACGCAGTATTTT. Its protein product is CASEGTGSTDTQYF.